This note documents a single T cell receptor (beta chain) sequence. A much bigger clone sits one base away, suggesting this may be a read error. The method was immunoSEQ multiplex PCR; TCRdb's version includes in-frame clones alone and lacks a portion of them. The sample has approximately 44,000 clones; over 65% are singletons. The sample is drawn from a study of control samples from healthy donors and cancer patients. The CDR3 extends over 15 amino acids. CDR1 is SGHVS, CDR2 FNYEAQ, per germline. The specimen was formalin-fixed, paraffin-embedded tissue. The source of this sequence is a male donor with melanoma. The rearrangement joins TRBV7-6 to TRBJ1-3, with TRBD1 as a possible D gene (6 bases). CDR3 amino acids: CASSLGHYSRNTIYF. The CDR3, as DNA: TGTGCCAGCAGCTTGGGACATTACTCTAGAAACACCATATATTTT.